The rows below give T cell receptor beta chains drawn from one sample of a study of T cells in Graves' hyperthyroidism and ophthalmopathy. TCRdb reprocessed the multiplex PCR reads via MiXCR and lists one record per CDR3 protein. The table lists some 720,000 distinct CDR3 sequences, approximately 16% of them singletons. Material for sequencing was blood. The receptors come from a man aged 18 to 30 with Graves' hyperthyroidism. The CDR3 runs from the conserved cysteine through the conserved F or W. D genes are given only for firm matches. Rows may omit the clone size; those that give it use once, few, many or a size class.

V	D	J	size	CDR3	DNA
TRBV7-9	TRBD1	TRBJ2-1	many	CASSRPGTGGAHNEQFF	TGTGCCAGCAGCCGTCCCGGGACAGGGGGCGCGCACAATGAGCAGTTCTTC
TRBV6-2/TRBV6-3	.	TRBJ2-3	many	CASSSGRTDTQYF	TGTGCCAGCAGCTCCGGGAGAACAGATACGCAGTATTTT
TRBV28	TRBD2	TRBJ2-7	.	CASSPSIAGRPYEQYF	TGTGCCAGCAGCCCCTCAATAGCGGGACGACCCTACGAGCAGTACTTC
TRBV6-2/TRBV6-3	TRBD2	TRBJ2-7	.	CASRTSRLNYEQYF	TGTGCCAGCAGGACTAGCCGCCTGAACTACGAGCAGTACTTC
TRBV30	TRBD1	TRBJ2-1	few	CAWTTGTGGNEQFF	TGTGCCTGGACCACCGGGACAGGGGGCAATGAGCAGTTCTTC
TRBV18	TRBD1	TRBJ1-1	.	CASSPPGGAGLEAFF	TGTGCCAGCTCACCCCCAGGGGGCGCCGGCCTTGAAGCTTTCTTT
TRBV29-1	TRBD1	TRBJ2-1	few	CSVSRDRASNEQFF	TGCAGCGTGTCCCGGGACAGGGCTTCGAATGAGCAGTTCTTC
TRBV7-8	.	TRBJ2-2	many	CASGRHNWRNAGELFF	TGTGCCAGCGGACGGCATAACTGGAGGAACGCCGGGGAGCTGTTTTTT
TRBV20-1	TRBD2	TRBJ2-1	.	CSARVPSGSSYNEQFF	TGCAGTGCTAGAGTTCCTAGCGGGAGCTCCTACAATGAGCAGTTCTTC
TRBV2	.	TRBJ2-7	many	CASSDYRGNYEQYF	TGTGCCAGCAGTGATTACCGGGGAAACTACGAGCAGTACTTC
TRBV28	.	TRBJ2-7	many	CASSPSSVYEQYF	TGTGCCAGCAGCCCCTCCAGCGTATACGAGCAGTACTTC
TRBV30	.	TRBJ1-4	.	CASPGGGFATNEKLFF	TGTGCCTCGCCGGGGGGAGGATTTGCAACTAATGAAAAACTGTTTTTT
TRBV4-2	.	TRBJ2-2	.	CASSQEGGGELFF	TGTGCCAGCAGCCAAGAAGGAGGCGGGGAGCTGTTTTTT
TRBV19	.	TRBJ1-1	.	CASRRFPTARNLNTEAFF	TGTGCCAGCCGACGATTTCCGACAGCTCGTAACCTTAACACTGAAGCTTTCTTT
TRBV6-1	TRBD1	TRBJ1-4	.	CASSEARTGYTLIMNEKLFF	TGTGCCAGCAGTGAAGCCAGGACAGGGTATACCCTCATTATGAATGAAAAACTGTTTTTT
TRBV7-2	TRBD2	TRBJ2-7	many	CASSPGLAGGEQYF	TGTGCCAGCAGCCCAGGACTAGCGGGAGGCGAGCAGTACTTC
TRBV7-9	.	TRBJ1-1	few	CASSLGRQSEAFF	TGTGCCAGCAGCTTAGGGAGGCAGAGTGAAGCTTTCTTT
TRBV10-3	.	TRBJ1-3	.	CAIRVGLSGNTIYF	TGTGCCATCAGGGTAGGCCTCTCTGGAAACACCATATATTTT
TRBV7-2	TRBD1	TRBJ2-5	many	CASSLARGTGGRETQYF	TGTGCCAGCAGCTTAGCGCGAGGGACAGGGGGCCGGGAGACCCAGTACTTC
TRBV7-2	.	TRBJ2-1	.	CASSFEVFHEQFF	TGTGCCAGCAGCTTCGAAGTCTTCCATGAGCAGTTCTTC
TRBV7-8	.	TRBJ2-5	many	CASSFGETRETQYF	TGTGCCAGCAGCTTTGGAGAGACACGGGAGACCCAGTACTTC
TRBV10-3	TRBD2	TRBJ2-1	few	CAITPSSGSYNEQFF	TGTGCCATCACCCCCTCTAGCGGATCCTACAATGAGCAGTTCTTC
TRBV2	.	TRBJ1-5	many	CATLRDSNQPQHF	TGTGCCACCCTGAGGGATAGCAATCAGCCCCAGCATTTT
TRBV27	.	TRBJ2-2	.	CASSLDMWGLRTGELFF	TGTGCCAGCAGTTTAGATATGTGGGGACTCCGAACCGGGGAGCTGTTTTTT
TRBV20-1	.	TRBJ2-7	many	CSARVSWAYEQYF	TGCAGTGCTAGGGTTAGCTGGGCCTACGAGCAGTACTTC
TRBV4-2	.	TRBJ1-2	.	CASSQELTGSGYTF	TGTGCCAGCAGCCAAGAGCTAACAGGGAGTGGCTACACCTTC
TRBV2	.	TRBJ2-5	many	CASELQETQYF	TGTGCCAGCGAACTACAAGAGACCCAGTACTTC
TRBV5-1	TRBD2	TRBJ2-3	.	CASSRPPGLAGGTDTQYF	TGCGCCAGCAGCCGACCCCCGGGACTAGCGGGAGGTACAGATACGCAGTATTTT
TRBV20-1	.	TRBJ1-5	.	CSALRGGGNQPQHF	TGCAGTGCCCTAAGGGGGGGCGGGAATCAGCCCCAGCATTTT
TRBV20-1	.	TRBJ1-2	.	CSARDRGYTF	TGCAGTGCTAGAGATCGAGGGTACACCTTC
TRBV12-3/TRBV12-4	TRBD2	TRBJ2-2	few	CASSFLAGAGSTGELFF	TGTGCCAGCAGTTTCCTAGCGGGAGCTGGGAGCACCGGGGAGCTGTTTTTT
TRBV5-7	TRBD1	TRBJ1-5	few	CASSPGQGAWQPQHF	TGTGCCAGCAGCCCGGGACAGGGGGCTTGGCAGCCCCAGCATTTT
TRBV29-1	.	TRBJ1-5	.	CSVEVQKNQPQHF	TGCAGCGTTGAAGTACAAAAAAATCAGCCCCAGCATTTT
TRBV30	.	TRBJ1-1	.	CAWRGGDTEAFF	TGTGCCTGGAGGGGGGGGGACACTGAAGCTTTCTTT
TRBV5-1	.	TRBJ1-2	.	CASSSPGFFNYGYTF	TGCGCCAGCAGCTCGCCAGGGTTTTTCAACTATGGCTACACCTTC
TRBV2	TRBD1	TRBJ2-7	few	CASSDRTGNFVQYF	TGTGCCAGCAGTGACAGGACAGGGAATTTCGTGCAGTACTTC
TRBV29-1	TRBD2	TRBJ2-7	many	CSISPTLLAGDSYEQYF	TGCAGCATCTCTCCCACTCTCCTAGCGGGAGATTCCTACGAGCAGTACTTC
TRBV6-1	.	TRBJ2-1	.	CASTNAGANEQFF	TGTGCCAGCACCAATGCGGGGGCCAATGAGCAGTTCTTC
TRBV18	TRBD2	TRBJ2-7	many	CASSPDSGRAHEQYF	TGTGCCAGCTCACCCGATAGCGGGAGGGCCCACGAGCAGTACTTC
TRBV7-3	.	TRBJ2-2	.	CASGLLVTGELFF	TGTGCCAGCGGCTTATTGGTCACCGGGGAGCTGTTTTTT
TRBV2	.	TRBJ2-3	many	CASKQGGRTDTQYF	TGTGCCAGCAAACAGGGTGGGAGGACAGATACGCAGTATTTT
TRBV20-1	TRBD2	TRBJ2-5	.	CSARDWRGSVGQETQYF	TGCAGTGCTAGAGATTGGCGCGGGAGCGTGGGTCAAGAGACCCAGTACTTC
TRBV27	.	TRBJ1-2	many	CASRSLGDHRSGYTF	TGTGCCAGCAGATCCCTCGGGGACCACAGGAGTGGCTACACCTTC
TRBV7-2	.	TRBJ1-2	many	CASSLVSQGGYTF	TGTGCCAGCAGCTTAGTCTCACAGGGAGGCTACACCTTC
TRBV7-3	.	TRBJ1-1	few	CASSLMAGANTEAFF	TGTGCCAGCAGCTTAATGGCGGGGGCAAACACTGAAGCTTTCTTT
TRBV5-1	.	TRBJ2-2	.	CASSFLDFSNTGELFF	TGCGCCAGCAGCTTTTTAGACTTTTCGAACACCGGGGAGCTGTTTTTT
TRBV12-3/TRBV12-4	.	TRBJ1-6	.	CASSLTGLLYNSPLHF	TGTGCCAGCAGTTTGACGGGCCTTCTCTATAATTCACCCCTCCACTTT
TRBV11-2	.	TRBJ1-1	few	CASSPPLQRLNTEAFF	TGTGCCAGCAGCCCGCCCCTCCAGCGACTGAACACTGAAGCTTTCTTT
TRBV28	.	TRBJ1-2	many	CASTKGELGYTF	TGTGCCAGTACGAAGGGCGAATTAGGCTACACCTTC
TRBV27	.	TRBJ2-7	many	CASSQQYGQIYEQYF	TGTGCCAGCAGTCAACAGTACGGACAGATCTACGAGCAGTACTTC
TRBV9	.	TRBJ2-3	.	CASSSRGERAGSTDTQYF	TGTGCCAGCAGCTCTAGAGGGGAGCGGGCCGGGTCCACAGATACGCAGTATTTC
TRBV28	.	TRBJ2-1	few	CASTPGYNEQFF	TGTGCCAGCACCCCTGGATACAATGAGCAGTTCTTC
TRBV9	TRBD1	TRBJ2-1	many	CASSAWTGLGNEQFF	TGTGCCAGCAGCGCCTGGACAGGGTTAGGAAATGAGCAGTTCTTC
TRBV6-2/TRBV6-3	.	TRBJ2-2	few	CASTPPYVTGELFF	TGTGCCAGCACCCCACCCTACGTCACCGGGGAGCTGTTTTTT
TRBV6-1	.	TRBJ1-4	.	CASSLGRRRNEKLFF	TGTGCCAGCAGTCTGGGACGGAGACGTAATGAAAAACTGTTTTTT
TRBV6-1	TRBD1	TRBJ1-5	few	CASGQDPNQPQHF	TGTGCCAGTGGACAGGACCCAAATCAGCCCCAGCATTTT
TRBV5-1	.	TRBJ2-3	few	CASQMGRGTDTQYF	TGCGCCAGCCAAATGGGCAGGGGCACAGATACGCAGTATTTT
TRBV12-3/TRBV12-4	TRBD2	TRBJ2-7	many	CASSSHLGLAGIYEQYF	TGTGCCAGCAGTTCACACTTAGGACTAGCGGGAATTTACGAGCAGTACTTC
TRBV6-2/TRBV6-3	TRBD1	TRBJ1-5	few	CASSSTGQGKYSNQPQHF	TGTGCCAGCAGCTCCACGGGACAGGGCAAATACAGCAATCAGCCCCAGCATTTT
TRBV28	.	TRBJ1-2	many	CASTPFGNGYTF	TGTGCCAGCACCCCTTTCGGGAATGGCTACACCTTC